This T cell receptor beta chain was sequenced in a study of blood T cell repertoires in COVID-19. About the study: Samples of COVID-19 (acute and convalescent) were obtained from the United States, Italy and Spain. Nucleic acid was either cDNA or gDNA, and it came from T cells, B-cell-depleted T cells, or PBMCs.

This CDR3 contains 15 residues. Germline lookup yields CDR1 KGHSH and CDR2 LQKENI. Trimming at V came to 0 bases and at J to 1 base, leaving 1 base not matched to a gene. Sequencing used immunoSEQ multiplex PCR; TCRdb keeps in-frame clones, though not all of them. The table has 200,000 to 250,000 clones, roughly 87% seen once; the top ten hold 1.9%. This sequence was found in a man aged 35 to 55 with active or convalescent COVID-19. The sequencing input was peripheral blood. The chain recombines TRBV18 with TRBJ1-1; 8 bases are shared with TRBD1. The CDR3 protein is CASSPPGTGNTEAFF. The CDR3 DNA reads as TGTGCCAGCTCACCACCGGGGACAGGGAACACTGAAGCTTTCTTT.